These 26 T cell receptor beta chains originate from one sample sequenced in a study of blood T cell repertoires in COVID-19. Repertoires were generated with immunoSEQ multiplex PCR, while TCRdb's copy carries only in-frame clones and drops some. Of 350,000 or so clones in the sample, almost 90% were seen once. Sequencing used PBMCs or T cells enriched from blood (not recorded which). These receptors were collected from a woman in her twenties or thirties who had been exposed to COVID-19.

This sequence joins TRBV30 and TRBJ2-2; D possibly corresponds to TRBD1 (6 bases). V lost 4 bases, J lost 7 bases, and 16 bases lay in between. CDR1 is GTSNPN and CDR2 is SVGIG in the germline V gene (reference sequence). CDR3 length equals 14 residues. The CDR3 is CAWKGGQWSGELFF. DNA of the CDR3: TGTGCCTGGAAAGGGGGACAATGGAGCGGGGAGCTGTTTTTT.

This chain connects TRBV5-5 to TRBJ2-2; D perhaps matches TRBD1 (7 bases). CDR3 length: 15 amino acids. In germline, CDR1 is SGHKS, CDR2 YYEKEE (reference sequence). V was trimmed by 4 bases and J by 6 bases, leaving 16 bases between them. The CDR3 loop reads CASSSRGEWAGELFF. In DNA form, the CDR3 reads TGTGCCAGCAGCAGCAGGGGGGAATGGGCCGGGGAGCTGTTTTTT.

This clone appeared a single time. This chain connects TRBV12-3 or TRBV12-4 to TRBJ1-1; D ambiguous. V dropped 2 bases and J dropped 10 bases, with 8 bases sitting between them. This CDR3 is built from 11 residues. CDR3 sequence: CASSLNQVAFF. The CDR3 DNA follows: TGTGCCAGCAGTTTAAACCAGGTAGCTTTCTTT.

The chain couples TRBV7-2 to TRBJ2-1; D is unclear. Germline-derived CDR1 and CDR2 are SGHTA and FQGNSA. The CDR3 is 12 residues long. Trimming took 2 bases from V and 9 from J, leaving 8 bases between them. DNA for the CDR3: TGTGCCAGCAGCTTACGGGTAGGTGAGCAGTTCTTC. Protein product: CASSLRVGEQFF.

This clone was seen only a few times. This chain joins TRBV7-9 and TRBJ1-4; 9 nucleotides match TRBD1. Germline trimming cut 8 bases from V and 4 bases from J; bases unmatched to any gene: 11. The CDR3 spans 16 residues. Per germline, CDR1 SEHNR and CDR2 FQNEAQ (reference sequence). The CDR3 region is CASGSGTGSNNEKLFF. The DNA of the CDR3 is TGTGCCAGCGGATCCGGGACAGGGAGTAATAATGAAAAACTGTTTTTT.

The V call is TRBV10-3, the J call TRBJ2-7; 11 nucleotides line up with TRBD2. Germline assignment: CDR1 ENHRY and CDR2 SYGVKD. The CDR3 sequence is 14 residues long. After removal of 9 bases from V and 2 bases from J, the junction contained 6 bases not matched to a gene. The CDR3 coding sequence is TGTGCCATATCGGGACTAGCGGAGGCCTACGAGCAGTACTTC. This sequence encodes CAISGLAEAYEQYF.

CDR3: CAISVLAGDYNEQFF. The CDR3 DNA reads TGTGCCATCAGTGTACTAGCGGGGGACTACAATGAGCAGTTCTTC. The rearrangement links TRBV10-3 to TRBJ2-1; 11 nucleotides match TRBD2. Trimming at V came to 4 bases and at J to 3 bases, leaving 2 bases not matched to a gene. Germline V gene lookup returns CDR1 ENHRY and CDR2 SYGVKD. The CDR3 covers 15 residues.

This sequence joins TRBV3-1 (or the pseudogene TRBV3-2) and TRBJ2-5; possibly TRBD2 for D (6 bases). CDR1 and CDR2 (germline): LGHDT, YNNKEL (reference sequence). There are 15 residues in the CDR3. Trimming took 1 base from V and 5 from J, leaving 14 bases between them. The CDR3 loop reads CASSQGLLEGETQYF. CDR3 coding DNA: TGTGCCAGCAGCCAAGGCCTATTGGAGGGGGAGACCCAGTACTTC.

V is TRBV18 and J is TRBJ2-3; TRBD2 matches at 13 bases. The CDR3 covers 18 residues. V shed 3 bases, J shed 1 base, and the junction held 7 bases outside the gene matches. Germline CDR1 and CDR2: KGHSH and LQKENI. For the CDR3, the DNA is TGTGCCAGCTCACCGCTGACTAGCGGGAGGTCCCGCACAGATACGCAGTATTTT. Encoded protein: CASSPLTSGRSRTDTQYF.

The chain joins TRBV11-2 to TRBJ2-7, with D perhaps TRBD2 (6 bases). V shed 5 bases and J shed 1 base, with 21 bases lying between them. The CDR3 consists of 17 residues. CDR1 and CDR2 from the germline V gene are SGHAT and FQNNGV. In DNA, the CDR3 is TGTGCCAGCAGCCCGACGTCGGGCGGGGTCGATTCCTACGAGCAGTACTTC. Protein sequence: CASSPTSGGVDSYEQYF.

The V gene is TRBV6-5, the J gene TRBJ2-1; 11 bases agree with TRBD2. Trimming removed 2 bases from V and 5 bases from J; junction bases left unmatched: 5. From germline, CDR1 is MNHEY and CDR2 SVGAGI. The CDR3 consists of 16 residues. The DNA for the CDR3 is TGTGCCAGCAGTTACCCTATAGCGGGAGGGGACAATGAGCAGTTCTTC. It is translated as CASSYPIAGGDNEQFF.

The chain recombines TRBV19 with TRBJ1-1; 7 bases line up with TRBD1. This CDR3 has 15 amino acids. The germline V gene has CDR1 LNHDA and CDR2 SQIVND (reference sequence). Losses at the gene ends were 6 bases for V and 3 bases for J; bases not matched to a gene: 10. CDR3 coding DNA: TGTGCCAGTAGGGAACAGGGGCTCCGGGACACTGAAGCTTTCTTT. This encodes CASREQGLRDTEAFF.

This clone turned up a few times. The J gene is TRBJ2-2, the V gene TRBV5-1; 7 bases map to TRBD2. The V and J ends lost 2 bases and 1 base, in that order; junction bases with no gene match: 2. This CDR3 spans 15 amino acids. The germline CDR1 and CDR2 sequences are SGHRS and YFSETQ. The CDR3 coding sequence is TGCGCCAGCAGCTTAGCGGGATGGAACACCGGGGAGCTGTTTTTT. Translation gives CASSLAGWNTGELFF.

J is TRBJ2-2 and V is TRBV13, with D tentatively TRBD1 (5 bases). The CDR3 sequence is 17 residues long. The V and J ends lost 5 bases and 7 bases respectively, with 23 bases between them. The germline V gene encodes CDR1 PRHDT and CDR2 FYEKMQ (reference sequence). This CDR3 is CASSLKSSTDSIGELFF. For the CDR3, the DNA is TGTGCCAGCAGCCTAAAATCTTCGACAGATTCCATCGGGGAGCTGTTTTTT. Looking up the rest from reference TRBV13 and TRBJ2-2 gives the full variable domain: AAGVIQSPRHLIKEKRETATLKCYPIPRHDTVYWYQQGPGQDPQFLISFYEKMQSDKGSIPDRFSAQQFSDYHSELNMSSLELGDSALYFCASSLKSSTDSIGELFFGEGSRLTVL.

J is TRBJ2-5 and V is TRBV2, with TRBD2 matching over 13 bases. The V and J ends lost 11 bases and 2 bases, in that order; junction bases with no gene match: 14. The CDR3 contains 17 residues. Germline V gene data show CDR1 as SNHLY and CDR2 as FYNNEI. CDR3 region: CAGTSGAQWTVQETQYF. The CDR3 DNA sequence: TGTGCCGGGACTAGCGGGGCCCAATGGACCGTTCAAGAGACCCAGTACTTC.

The CDR3 loop reads CAGGGGATHEQFF. The CDR3 coding sequence is TGTGCCGGGGGTGGGGGCGCAACTCATGAGCAGTTCTTC. The V call is TRBV28, the J call TRBJ2-1, with a weak D call TRBD1 (6 bases). Deletions cut 11 bases from V and 8 bases from J, with 19 bases between. This CDR3 has 13 amino acids. Germline V gives CDR1 MDHEN, CDR2 SYDVKM.

J is TRBJ2-3 and V is TRBV6-5; 8 positions agree with TRBD2. Germline lookup yields CDR1 MNHEY and CDR2 SVGAGI. The CDR3 is 15 amino acids. J was trimmed by 1 base and V by 2 bases; bases with no gene match: 2. The CDR3 DNA reads as TGTGCCAGCAGTTACGTACTAGCGGGCACAGATACGCAGTATTTT. Translating gives CASSYVLAGTDTQYF.

This sequence joins TRBV2 and TRBJ2-7; 12 bases align to TRBD2. This CDR3 has 14 residues. Losses at the gene ends were 5 bases for V and 2 bases for J; bases not matched to a gene: 1. The V gene's germline CDR1 is SNHLY and CDR2 FYNNEI. The CDR3 DNA sequence: TGTGCCAGCAGTAGACTAGCGGGAGCCTACGAGCAGTACTTC. Protein product: CASSRLAGAYEQYF.

The V gene is TRBV5-1, the J gene TRBJ2-3, with D possibly TRBD2 on 6 matching bases. Germline loops: CDR1 SGHRS, CDR2 YFSETQ. This CDR3 contains 16 residues. V was cut by 4 bases and J by 6 bases, with 21 bases left in between. The CDR3 protein is CASSTAGTSLRDTQYF. The CDR3 coding sequence is TGCGCCAGCAGCACAGCCGGGACTTCCCTCCGGGATACGCAGTATTTT.

The chain links TRBV5-5 to TRBJ1-2, with TRBD1 as a possible D gene (6 bases). Per the germline V gene, CDR1 is SGHKS and CDR2 is YYEKEE (reference sequence). The CDR3 consists of 15 residues. Trimming removed 4 bases from V and 5 bases from J, with 18 bases in between. CDR3 in amino acids: CASSGAQGIEYGYTF. The CDR3, as DNA: TGTGCCAGCAGCGGAGCGCAGGGGATCGAGTATGGCTACACCTTC.

V usage is TRBV7-3 and J usage is TRBJ2-2, with 7 positions matching TRBD2. The germline V gene encodes CDR1 SGHTA and CDR2 FQGTGA. V lost 3 bases to trimming and J lost 1 base; unmatched junction nucleotides: 8. The CDR3 is 17 residues long. Here the CDR3 reads CASSFGGGGVNTGELFF. The DNA of the CDR3 is TGTGCCAGCAGCTTTGGTGGCGGGGGTGTGAACACCGGGGAGCTGTTTTTT.

The sample holds one count of this clone. Here the CDR3 DNA reads TGCAGTGCTAGTCGGGCCGGGAGAAGGATTAACGGGGAGCTGTTTTTT. Translating it yields CSASRAGRRINGELFF. V is TRBV20-1 and J is TRBJ2-2; possible D gene TRBD2, 6 bases. CDR1 is DFQATT and CDR2 is SNEGSKA in the germline V gene (reference sequence). The ends were cut back, 3 bases at V and 7 bases at J, with 21 bases in the middle. The CDR3 sequence is 16 residues long.

The chain has TRBV2 and TRBJ2-2; D is uncertain. V was trimmed by 2 bases and J by 1 base, leaving 11 bases between them. Per germline, CDR1 SNHLY and CDR2 FYNNEI. CDR3 length: 16 amino acids. Here the CDR3 reads CASSEMGAGNTGELFF. CDR3 bases: TGTGCCAGCAGTGAAATGGGTGCAGGGAACACCGGGGAGCTGTTTTTT. The variable domain in full, with the rest retrieved from reference TRBV2 and TRBJ2-2, is EPEVTQTPSHQVTQMGQEVILRCVPISNHLYFYWYRQILGQKVEFLVSFYNNEISEKSEIFDDQFSVERPDGSNFTLKIRSTKLEDSAMYFCASSEMGAGNTGELFFGEGSRLTVL.

The chain has TRBV7-3 and TRBJ2-1; TRBD2 matches 10 bases. The CDR3 totals 16 residues. CDR1 and CDR2 from the germline V gene are SGHTA and FQGTGA. V gave up 5 bases and J gave up 1 base; unmatched junction bases: 5. As DNA, the CDR3 is TGTGCCAGCAGCCTCCTGGGACTAGCGTCCTACAATGAGCAGTTCTTC. Protein product: CASSLLGLASYNEQFF.

The V and J genes are TRBV30 and TRBJ1-3; D possibly corresponds to TRBD1 (5 bases). The CDR3 sequence is 12 residues long. Trimming pared 4 bases from V and 3 bases from J, leaving 7 bases between. CDR1 and CDR2 (germline): GTSNPN, SVGIG (reference sequence). Written as DNA, the CDR3 is TGTGCCTGGATGCAGGGTGGAAACACCATATATTTT. Translated: CAWMQGGNTIYF.

Details on this clone: One junction end disagrees with the germline gene, perhaps due to a read error. The rearrangement joins TRBV5-1 to TRBJ1-3; D perhaps matches TRBD1 (5 bases). Germline V gene sequence: CDR1 SGHRS, CDR2 YFSETQ. The CDR3 runs to 16 residues. The CDR3 DNA sequence: TGCGCCAGCACCTTGACTCCAGGGCACTATGGAAACACCATATATTTT. Translation gives CASTLTPGHYGNTIYF.